This entry concerns a single T cell receptor beta chain. The data were obtained in a study of technical replicates of blood from a handful of donors. V gave up 7 bases and J gave up 0 bases, with 9 bases separating them. The CDR3 is made up of 13 amino acids. Germline V gives CDR1 MNHEY, CDR2 SVGAGI. Sequenced by immunoSEQ multiplex PCR; TCRdb stores in-frame clones only, minus some. The table includes 70,000 or so clones, roughly 90% detected once. Sequenced input: T cells isolated from PBMCs. This chain connects TRBV6-5 to TRBJ1-1; possibly TRBD1 for D (6 bases). This receptor was obtained from a human donor in good health. In nucleotides, the CDR3 is TGTGCCAGCACAGGGGCCTTGAACACTGAAGCTTTCTTT. Its translation is CASTGALNTEAFF.